Below are 25 T cell receptor beta chains sequenced from a single sample in a study of glioma-infiltrating T cells. The iRepertoire nested amplicon-rescue multiplex PCR amplified TCR alpha and beta CDR3s from RNA. One entry per CDR3 protein results from TCRdb running MiXCR on the multiplex PCR reads. The repertoire holds around 190,000 distinct CDR3 sequences, with 30% to 40% as singletons. Sequencing was performed on glioma tissue, nonneoplastic brain tissue, or PBMCs (not recorded which). The receptors derive from a human donor with low-grade glioma or glioblastoma, undergoing nonglioma brain surgery, or in good health (not recorded which).

V and J are TRBV7-2 and TRBJ2-1; 10 nucleotides match TRBD2. This CDR3 region has 14 residues. In germline, CDR1 is SGHTA, CDR2 FQGNSA. Trimming cost V 6 bases and J 4 bases; bases outside gene matches: 3. In DNA form, the CDR3 reads TGTGCCAGCAGAGCGGGAGGGCAGTACAATGAGCAGTTCTTC. Residues: CASRAGGQYNEQFF.

In its sample, this clonotype was seen many times. This rearrangement joins TRBV19 to TRBJ2-3; 7 bases map to TRBD2. This CDR3 comprises 15 residues. V lost 1 base and J lost 1; bases outside the gene matches: 2. Germline loops: CDR1 LNHDA, CDR2 SQIVND (reference sequence). The CDR3 is CASSIGGSGTDTQYF. CDR3 sequence (DNA): TGTGCCAGTAGTATAGGCGGGAGCGGCACAGATACGCAGTATTTT.

The chain carries TRBV25-1 and TRBJ2-1; 7 bases line up with TRBD2. This CDR3 has 16 amino acids. Germline values: CDR1 MGHDK, CDR2 SYGVNS. After removal of 3 bases from V and 1 base from J, the junction contained 6 bases not matched to a gene. The CDR3 region is CASSDSLAVSYNEQFF. Here the CDR3 DNA reads TGTGCCAGCAGTGATAGTCTAGCGGTTTCCTACAATGAGCAGTTCTTC.

This clonotype showed up just a few times. The chain couples TRBV7-9 to TRBJ2-2; D remains ambiguous. The V and J ends lost 5 bases and 6 bases respectively, with 10 bases between them. CDR1 SEHNR and CDR2 FQNEAQ come from the germline V gene (reference sequence). CDR3 length: 13 residues. The CDR3 DNA follows: TGTGCCAGCAGCCCCCCCTACGCCGGGGAGCTGTTTTTT. Translated, it gives CASSPPYAGELFF.

This clonotype occurred many times. The chain couples TRBV6-1 to TRBJ2-7; D may match TRBD1 or TRBD2 (5 bases each). V gave up 5 bases and J gave up 7 bases, with 21 bases separating them. Germline loops: CDR1 MNHNS, CDR2 SASEGT. The CDR3 is 15 amino acids. The CDR3: CASSSTGTGFFEQYF. The DNA of the CDR3 is TGTGCCAGCAGTTCCACCGGGACCGGGTTTTTTGAGCAGTACTTC.

This clonotype was recorded many times. The genes are TRBV6-1 and TRBJ2-5; D not resolved. V lost 11 bases and J lost 0, with 16 bases in between. The CDR3 has 14 amino acids. Germline V gene lookup returns CDR1 MNHNS and CDR2 SASEGT. CDR3 protein: CACHRAGYQETQYF. CDR3 sequence (DNA): TGTGCCTGCCACCGGGCAGGCTACCAAGAGACCCAGTACTTC.

This chain uses TRBV19 with TRBJ2-3; either TRBD1 or TRBD2 may supply D (5 bases each). The CDR3 is made up of 14 amino acids. Looked up from germline, CDR1 is LNHDA and CDR2 is SQIVND (reference sequence). V shed 7 bases and J shed 5 bases, with 16 bases lying between them. DNA for the CDR3: TGTGCCAGTAATACCATCTCGAGGGGAGATACGCAGTATTTT. The encoded protein is CASNTISRGDTQYF.

This chain links TRBV2 with TRBJ2-3; tentative D call: TRBD2 (6 bases). Between the trimmed V and J ends, which lost 2 bases and 0 bases, there was a span of 9 bases. The CDR3 runs 15 residues. Germline CDR1 SNHLY, CDR2 FYNNEI. This chain's CDR3 is CASSERLGSTDTQYF. In DNA form, the CDR3 reads TGTGCCAGCAGTGAACGACTAGGTAGCACAGATACGCAGTATTTT.

The sample holds many counts of this clonotype. One junction end does not reproduce the germline sequence, and a read error may be involved. The V gene is TRBV7-7, the J gene TRBJ2-2, with TRBD2 matching over 13 bases. The CDR3 is made up of 16 amino acids. Germline V gene data show CDR1 as SSHAT and CDR2 as FNYEAQ (reference sequence). DNA for the CDR3: TGTGCTAGCAGCCGCGGACTAGCGGGAGTTACCGGGGAGCTGTTTTTT. Translating gives CASSRGLAGVTGELFF. The full variable domain, with the rest looked up from reference TRBV7-7 and TRBJ2-2, is GAGVSQSPRYKVTKRGQDVTLRCDPISSHATLYWYQQALGQGPEFLTYFNYEAQPDKSGLPSDRFSAERPEGSISTLTIQRTEQRDSAMYRCASSRGLAGVTGELFFGEGSRLTVL.

The V gene is TRBV19, the J gene TRBJ2-5; either TRBD1 or TRBD2 may supply D (5 bases each). The germline V gene has CDR1 LNHDA and CDR2 SQIVND (reference sequence). Between the trimmed V and J ends, which lost 6 bases and 9 bases, there was a span of 23 bases. The CDR3 is 15 amino acids. In DNA form, the CDR3 reads TGTGCCAGTAGGAACCGGGACGAACAACTAGGGGCCCAGTACTTC. Translated, it gives CASRNRDEQLGAQYF.

The genes are TRBV6-1 and TRBJ2-7; TRBD1 matches 10 bases. Germline loops: CDR1 MNHNS, CDR2 SASEGT. Germline trimming cut 6 bases from V and 6 bases from J; bases unmatched to any gene: 8. This CDR3 region has 14 residues. The chain's CDR3 is CASRGTGAYCEQYF. The CDR3 nucleotides are TGTGCCAGCAGGGGGACAGGGGCTTACTGCGAGCAGTACTTC.

The chain has TRBV5-1 and TRBJ2-3, with D unresolved. V lost 7 bases, J lost 0 bases, and 21 bases lay in between. The V gene's germline CDR1 is SGHRS and CDR2 YFSETQ. The CDR3 length is 17 residues. Written as DNA, the CDR3 is TGCGCCAGCGCTTACCTAACCCACATTGAAAGCACAGATACGCAGTATTTT. It is translated as CASAYLTHIESTDTQYF. Complete variable domain (other parts from reference TRBV5-1 and TRBJ2-3): KAGVTQTPRYLIKTRGQQVTLSCSPISGHRSVSWYQQTPGQGLQFLFEYFSETQRNKGNFPGRFSGRQFSNSRSEMNVSTLELGDSALYLCASAYLTHIESTDTQYFGPGTRLTVL.

At least ten counts were recorded for this clonotype. The V call is TRBV18, the J call TRBJ2-5; D gene uncertain. Germline V gives CDR1 KGHSH, CDR2 LQKENI. The CDR3 has 13 amino acids. Trimming took 0 bases from V and 3 from J, leaving 5 bases between them. In DNA, the CDR3 is TGTGCCAGCTCACCACCGGTAAAAGAGACCCAGTACTTC. Translation gives CASSPPVKETQYF. Full variable domain (remainder filled in from reference TRBV18 and TRBJ2-5): NAGVMQNPRHLVRRRGQEARLRCSPMKGHSHVYWYRQLPEEGLKFMVYLQKENIIDESGMPKERFSAEFPKEGPSILRIQQVVRGDSAAYFCASSPPVKETQYFGPGTRLLVL.

This clonotype was found many times. The chain has TRBV6-4 and TRBJ2-3; no firm D call. Germline V lookup: CDR1 MRHNA, CDR2 SNTAGT. V was cut by 3 bases and J by 0 bases, with 7 bases left in between. This CDR3 region has 14 residues. The CDR3 DNA reads as TGTGCCAGCAGTGAGGACGGTAGCACAGATACGCAGTATTTT. This gives the protein CASSEDGSTDTQYF.

This clonotype was observed a few times. A much bigger clone sits one base away, suggesting this may be a read error. No conserved phenylalanine or tryptophan ends this CDR3, so it is likely a read error. The chain links TRBV20-1 to TRBJ2-7, with 10 positions matching TRBD1. CDR1 and CDR2 from the germline V gene are DFQATT and SNEGSKA (reference sequence). The V gene end was trimmed by 0 bases and the J gene end by 5 bases; junction bases not matched to a gene: 7. The CDR3 runs 15 residues. The CDR3 spells CSARDRTGGVHEQYL. The CDR3 DNA reads TGCAGTGCTAGAGATAGGACAGGGGGTGTCCACGAGCAGTACCTC.

This clonotype was seen many times. J is TRBJ2-7 and V is TRBV4-1, with D unclear. Trimming shortened V by 1 base and J by 0 bases, and 7 bases separated the two germline ends. Germline assignment: CDR1 MGHRA and CDR2 YSYEKL. This CDR3 has 14 amino acids. This CDR3 reads CASSQGRYSYEQYF. CDR3 nucleotides: TGCGCCAGCAGCCAAGGCAGATACTCCTACGAGCAGTACTTC.

This chain uses TRBV7-3 with TRBJ2-3, with a possible D match to TRBD2 (5 bases). There are 13 residues in the CDR3. Germline V gene lookup returns CDR1 SGHTA and CDR2 FQGTGA. Trimming took 2 bases from V and 6 from J, leaving 9 bases between them. The DNA for the CDR3 is TGTGCCAGCAGCTTATCACCGGGGGATACGCAGTATTTT. Amino acids: CASSLSPGDTQYF.

The chain has TRBV12-3 or TRBV12-4 and TRBJ2-7, with D unresolved. The CDR3 has 13 amino acids. V shed 4 bases and J shed 0 bases, with 7 bases lying between them. The CDR3 nucleotides are TGTGCCAGCAGTTCCTGGGGCTCCTACGAGCAGTACTTC. It translates to CASSSWGSYEQYF.

DNA for the CDR3: TGTGCCAGCGGGCACAGGGTAGCCAAAAACATTCAGTACTTC. As protein: CASGHRVAKNIQYF. This rearrangement joins TRBV11-2 to TRBJ2-4; D is possibly TRBD1 (6 bases). The CDR3 is 14 amino acids. The germline CDR1 and CDR2 sequences are SGHAT and FQNNGV. V lost 8 bases and J lost 0, with 11 bases in between.

The chain uses TRBV7-2 and TRBJ2-1, with TRBD2 as a possible D gene (6 bases). Looked up from germline, CDR1 is SGHTA and CDR2 is FQGNSA. Trimming shortened V by 1 base and J by 1 base, and 17 bases separated the two germline ends. The CDR3 runs 18 residues. Written as DNA, the CDR3 is TGTGCCAGCAGCTTAGATGTTCGATACGGGAGTTCCTACAATGAGCAGTTCTTC. This sequence encodes CASSLDVRYGSSYNEQFF.

This clonotype showed up many times. The chain carries TRBV19 and TRBJ2-1; 8 nucleotides agree with TRBD2. Germline-derived CDR1 and CDR2 are LNHDA and SQIVND (reference sequence). This CDR3 spans 19 amino acids. V lost 1 base to trimming and J lost 1 base; unmatched junction nucleotides: 12. The CDR3 spells CASSIAGASGRLSYNEQFF. CDR3 DNA sequence: TGTGCCAGTAGTATAGCGGGGGCTAGCGGGCGCCTTTCCTACAATGAGCAGTTCTTC.

This clonotype was counted many times. V gene TRBV29-1 combines with J gene TRBJ1-1; weak D call: TRBD1 (5 bases). Germline lookup yields CDR1 SQVTM and CDR2 ANQGSEA. Trimming left V 6 bases short and J 1 base short, with 12 bases between. This CDR3 has 13 residues. The CDR3 nucleotides read TGCAGCGTACTGACAGATAAGAACACTGAAGCTTTCTTT. This gives the protein CSVLTDKNTEAFF.

This chain links TRBV27 with TRBJ2-7; no firm D call. Between the trimmed V and J ends, which lost 4 bases and 4 bases, there was a span of 17 bases. The CDR3 spans 15 residues. Germline V gene lookup returns CDR1 MNHEY and CDR2 SMNVEV (reference sequence). In DNA, the CDR3 is TGTGCCAGCAGTTGGAGCCTCGTAAGTTTGTACGAGCAGTACTTC. The encoded protein is CASSWSLVSLYEQYF.

Remarks on this clonotype: A much larger clone sits a single nucleotide away, making a read error possible. This rearrangement joins TRBV7-9 to TRBJ1-2; D remains unclear. The V gene's germline CDR1 is SEHNR and CDR2 FQNEAQ (reference sequence). This CDR3 region has 13 residues. The CDR3 spells CASTKTPSYGDTF. The CDR3 nucleotides are TGTGCCAGCACCAAAACCCCGAGTTATGGCGACACCTTC.

This clonotype was detected ten times or more. The gene calls are TRBV20-1 and TRBJ2-5, with TRBD2 matching 11 bases. Trimming at V came to 2 bases and at J to 5 bases, leaving 10 bases not matched to a gene. Germline V CDR1 and CDR2: DFQATT, SNEGSKA (reference sequence). The CDR3 is made up of 16 amino acids. The CDR3 reads CSARSPLAGAGETQYF. CDR3 nucleotides: TGCAGTGCTAGATCCCCACTAGCGGGAGCGGGGGAGACCCAGTACTTC.